Presented here are 17 T cell receptor beta chains from one specimen sequenced in a study of cytomegalovirus exposure and HLA in healthy donors. 60 Vbeta and 13 Jbeta primers were used in PCR. Assay used: immunoSEQ multiplex PCR; TCRdb lists only in-frame clones, some missing. The sample shows fewer than 25,000 clones, about 78% of them seen only once. Sequencing was performed on PBMCs. These receptors all come from a man aged 55 to 70 in good health and CMV-seronegative.

The CDR3 sequence: CASSLGGRALGNTIYF. DNA for the CDR3: TGTGCCAGCAGCTTGGGTGGCAGGGCCCTCGGAAACACCATATATTTT. The chain joins TRBV5-6 to TRBJ1-3, with D tentatively TRBD1 (5 bases). The CDR3 covers 16 residues. Trimming removed 0 bases at V and 4 bases at J, with 14 bases between. Germline V gives CDR1 SGHDT, CDR2 YYEEEE. The variable domain in full, completed from reference TRBV5-6 and TRBJ1-3, reads DAGVTQSPTHLIKTRGQQVTLRCSPKSGHDTVSWYQQALGQGPQFIFQYYEEEERQRGNFPDRFSGHQFPNYSSELNVNALLLGDSALYLCASSLGGRALGNTIYFGEGSWLTVV.

In its sample, this clone was seen a few times. The chain has TRBV6-5 and TRBJ1-3; 7 nucleotides line up with TRBD1. Germline CDR1 reads MNHEY; CDR2 reads SVGAGI. This CDR3 spans 15 amino acids. V lost 7 bases and J lost 1; bases outside the gene matches: 7. CDR3 sequence (DNA): TGTGCCAGCACCTTCCAACAGGGGTCTGGAAACACCATATATTTT. It translates to CASTFQQGSGNTIYF.

The chain is built from TRBV30 and TRBJ2-3; the D gene is possibly TRBD2 (7 bases). Trimming took 0 bases from V and 10 from J, leaving 11 bases between them. Germline CDR1 and CDR2: GTSNPN and SVGIG (reference sequence). This CDR3 is 12 amino acids long. In DNA, the CDR3 is TGTGCCTGGAGTGTACGCGGGGGCTCGCAGTATTTT. This gives the protein CAWSVRGGSQYF.

V is TRBV10-1 and J is TRBJ2-7; TRBD1 aligns across 8 bases. V shed 2 bases, J shed 0 bases, and the junction held 18 bases outside the gene matches. The CDR3 consists of 20 residues. Germline V CDR1 and CDR2: WNHNN, SYGVQD (reference sequence). Written as DNA, the CDR3 is TGCGCCAGCAGTGAGAGACTTGCAGGGGGCGAAACCAGACTCTCCTACGAGCAGTACTTC. Translated, it gives CASSERLAGGETRLSYEQYF.

V usage is TRBV19 and J usage is TRBJ2-5; possibly TRBD1 for D (5 bases). The J call may be in error: the DNA end matches TRBJ2-7 better. The CDR3 runs to 13 residues. Germline values: CDR1 LNHDA, CDR2 SQIVND (reference sequence). The CDR3 region is CASSSQGSYEQYF. The CDR3 DNA follows: TGTGCCAGTAGTTCGCAGGGTTCCTACGAGCAGTACTTC.

A few counts support this clone. The chain couples TRBV18 to TRBJ2-2; no reliable D call. This CDR3 spans 15 amino acids. Per germline, CDR1 KGHSH and CDR2 LQKENI. Between the trimmed V and J ends, which lost 3 bases and 7 bases, there was a span of 15 bases. For the CDR3, the DNA is TGTGCCAGCTCACCGGTCTTGGTCTATAACGGGGAGCTGTTTTTT. This translates into CASSPVLVYNGELFF.

The chain has TRBV29-1 and TRBJ2-5, with TRBD1 identical over 10 bases. CDR3 length equals 15 residues. Germline CDR1 and CDR2: SQVTM and ANQGSEA. The J segment lost 1 base and the V segment lost 8 bases, leaving 10 bases of the junction unmatched. The CDR3 region is CSSTGGSGVQETQYF. CDR3 sequence (DNA): TGCAGCTCGACAGGGGGCTCGGGGGTCCAAGAGACCCAGTACTTC. Using reference TRBV29-1 and TRBJ2-5 for the parts outside the CDR3, the full variable domain is SAVISQKPSRDICQRGTSLTIQCQVDSQVTMMFWYRQQPGQSLTLIATANQGSEATYESGFVIDKFPISRPNLTFSTLTVSNMSPEDSSIYLCSSTGGSGVQETQYFGPGTRLLVL.

The gene calls are TRBV28 and TRBJ2-3; 11 bases are shared with TRBD2. Germline values: CDR1 MDHEN, CDR2 SYDVKM. The CDR3 has 16 residues. The V and J ends lost 6 bases and 2 bases, in that order; junction bases with no gene match: 7. The CDR3 sequence is CASSPSLAGATDTQYF. The CDR3 nucleotides read TGTGCCAGCAGCCCTTCACTAGCGGGAGCCACAGATACGCAGTATTTT.

This chain links TRBV5-4 with TRBJ2-1, with 10 bases that match TRBD2. Germline CDR1 SGHNT, CDR2 YYREEE (reference sequence). The length of the CDR3 is 16 residues. J lost 10 bases, V lost 2 bases, and 12 bases had no gene match. The CDR3 DNA is TGTGCCAGCAGCTTCTTTCAACTAGCGGGATCAGGAGAGCAGTTCTTC. This codes for CASSFFQLAGSGEQFF.

The rearrangement joins TRBV28 to TRBJ1-2, with D possibly TRBD1 on 6 matching bases. The germline V and J ends were trimmed by 6 bases and 6 bases, with 14 bases remaining between them. The CDR3 has 13 residues. Germline V lookup: CDR1 MDHEN, CDR2 SYDVKM. CDR3 residues: CASRIRTVDGYTF. The DNA for the CDR3 is TGTGCCAGCAGGATTAGGACAGTTGATGGCTACACCTTC.

The V gene is TRBV5-6, the J gene TRBJ2-7; TRBD1 agrees at 10 bases. Trimming removed 5 bases from V and 0 bases from J; junction bases left unmatched: 5. The CDR3 covers 15 residues. The germline V gene encodes CDR1 SGHDT and CDR2 YYEEEE. The CDR3 nucleotides read TGTGCCAGCAGTCCGGACAGGGGGTACTCCTACGAGCAGTACTTC. Its protein product is CASSPDRGYSYEQYF. Using reference TRBV5-6 and TRBJ2-7 for the parts outside the CDR3, the full variable domain is DAGVTQSPTHLIKTRGQQVTLRCSPKSGHDTVSWYQQALGQGPQFIFQYYEEEERQRGNFPDRFSGHQFPNYSSELNVNALLLGDSALYLCASSPDRGYSYEQYFGPGTRLTVT.

The V call is TRBV18, the J call TRBJ2-7; 7 positions match TRBD2. CDR3 length equals 16 residues. The V and J ends lost 4 bases and 2 bases, in that order; junction bases with no gene match: 11. Germline CDR1 reads KGHSH; CDR2 reads LQKENI. CDR3: CASSLRSAGTTYEQYF. The CDR3 nucleotides read TGTGCCAGCTCACTAAGGTCAGCGGGAACGACCTACGAGCAGTACTTC. The variable domain in full, completed from reference TRBV18 and TRBJ2-7, reads NAGVMQNPRHLVRRRGQEARLRCSPMKGHSHVYWYRQLPEEGLKFMVYLQKENIIDESGMPKERFSAEFPKEGPSILRIQQVVRGDSAAYFCASSLRSAGTTYEQYFGPGTRLTVT.

The genes are TRBV11-1 and TRBJ2-5; 9 nucleotides agree with TRBD2. V was clipped by 2 bases and J by 3 bases; unmatched bases: 16. Germline assignment: CDR1 SGHAT and CDR2 FQDESV (reference sequence). CDR3 size: 19 residues. DNA of the CDR3: TGTGCCAGCAGCTTAAACGGTCCTTGGCGGGGGGGCCTGGAAGAGACCCAGTACTTC. Amino acid sequence: CASSLNGPWRGGLEETQYF.

The V and J genes are TRBV21-1 and TRBJ2-7; TRBD1 was called by the table and not checked on the DNA. TRBV21-1 is tagged as a pseudogene. The CDR3 runs to 14 residues. This CDR3 is CASSKADNSYEQYF. DNA of the CDR3: TGTGCCAGCAGCAAAGCGGACAACTCCTACGAGCAGTACTTC.

This clone was counted a few times. The chain links TRBV18 to TRBJ1-1; D is perhaps TRBD1 (5 bases). The CDR3 has 14 residues. In germline, CDR1 is KGHSH, CDR2 LQKENI. Trimming pared 8 bases from V and 2 bases from J, leaving 15 bases between. CDR3 amino acids: CASRRGTENTEAFF. Written as DNA, the CDR3 is TGTGCCAGCCGAAGGGGAACGGAAAACACTGAAGCTTTCTTT.

V is TRBV2 and J is TRBJ2-1; 11 bases map to TRBD2. V was pared by 1 base and J by 5 bases, with 7 bases of the junction left unmatched. Germline assignment: CDR1 SNHLY and CDR2 FYNNEI. The CDR3 has 17 amino acids. CDR3: CASSEGVGLAEHNEQFF. CDR3 in DNA: TGTGCCAGCAGTGAAGGTGTGGGACTAGCGGAACACAATGAGCAGTTCTTC.

The chain joins TRBV5-1 to TRBJ2-1; 11 bases fit TRBD2. The CDR3 consists of 16 residues. V gave up 0 bases and J gave up 12 bases; unmatched junction bases: 11. Germline values: CDR1 SGHRS, CDR2 YFSETQ. In DNA form, the CDR3 reads TGCGCCAGCAGCTTGGACGCCGGGACTAGCGGATCTTGGCAGTTCTTC. It translates to CASSLDAGTSGSWQFF. The full variable domain, with the rest looked up from reference TRBV5-1 and TRBJ2-1, is KAGVTQTPRYLIKTRGQQVTLSCSPISGHRSVSWYQQTPGQGLQFLFEYFSETQRNKGNFPGRFSGRQFSNSRSEMNVSTLELGDSALYLCASSLDAGTSGSWQFFGPGTRLTVL.